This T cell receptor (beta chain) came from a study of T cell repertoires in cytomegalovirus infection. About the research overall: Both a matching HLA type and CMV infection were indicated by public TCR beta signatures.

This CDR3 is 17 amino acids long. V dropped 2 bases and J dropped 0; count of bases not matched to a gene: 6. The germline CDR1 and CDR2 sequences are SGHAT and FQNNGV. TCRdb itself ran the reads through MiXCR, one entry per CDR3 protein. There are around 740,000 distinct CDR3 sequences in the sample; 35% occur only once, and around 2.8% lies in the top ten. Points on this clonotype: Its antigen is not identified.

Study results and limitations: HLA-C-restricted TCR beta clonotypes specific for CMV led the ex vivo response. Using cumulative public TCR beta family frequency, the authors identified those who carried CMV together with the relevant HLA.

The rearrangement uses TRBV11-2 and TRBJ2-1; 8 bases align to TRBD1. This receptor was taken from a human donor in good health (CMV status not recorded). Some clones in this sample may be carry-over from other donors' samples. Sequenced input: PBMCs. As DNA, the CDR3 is TGTGCCAGCAGCTTAATACAGGGGGAAACCTCCTACAATGAGCAGTTCTTC. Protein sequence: CASSLIQGETSYNEQFF.